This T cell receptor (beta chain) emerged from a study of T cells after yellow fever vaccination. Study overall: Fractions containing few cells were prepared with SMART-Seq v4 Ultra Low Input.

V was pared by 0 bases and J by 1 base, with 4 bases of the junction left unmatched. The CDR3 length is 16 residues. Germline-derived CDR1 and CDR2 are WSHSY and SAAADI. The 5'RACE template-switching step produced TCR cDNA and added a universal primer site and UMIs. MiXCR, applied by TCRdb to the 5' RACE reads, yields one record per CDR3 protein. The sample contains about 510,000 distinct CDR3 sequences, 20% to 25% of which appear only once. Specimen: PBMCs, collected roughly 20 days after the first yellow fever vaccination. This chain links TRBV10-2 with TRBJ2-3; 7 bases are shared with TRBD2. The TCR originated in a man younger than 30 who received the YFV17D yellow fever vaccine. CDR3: CASSESFGGGTDTQYF. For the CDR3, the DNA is TGCGCCAGCAGTGAGTCTTTTGGGGGGGGCACAGATACGCAGTATTTT.